This is a list of T cell receptor beta chains from one sample in a study of T cell responses to AZD1222 COVID-19 vaccine. The table came from immunoSEQ multiplex PCR; TCRdb's copy has only in-frame clones and leaves some out. The repertoire holds 65,000 to 75,000 clones, 88% seen once, with approximately 4.8% in the top ten. The material was peripheral blood, obtained 28 days after the second dose of the MenACWY control vaccine. These receptors came from an adult who received the MenACWY meningococcal vaccine as a control. CDR3s include the opening cysteine and the closing phenylalanine or tryptophan. Each record gives: clone size, D gene, V gene, J gene, CDR3 protein, CDR3 DNA. A D gene is named only where the DNA matches it firmly. Only part of the rows carry a size: once, few, many, or a class if the clone is expanded.

clone_size: NA; d_call: NA; v_call: TRBV7-3; j_call: TRBJ1-3; cdr3_aa: CASSLSHPSSGNTIYF; cdr3_nt: TGTGCCAGCAGCTTGTCCCACCCCAGCTCTGGAAACACCATATATTTT
clone_size: once; d_call: NA; v_call: TRBV21-1; j_call: TRBJ2-2; cdr3_aa: CASSKDLTRAGELFF; cdr3_nt: TGTGCCAGCAGCAAAGACCTTACAAGAGCCGGGGAGCTGTTTTTT
clone_size: NA; d_call: NA; v_call: TRBV7-2; j_call: TRBJ2-2; cdr3_aa: CASSLVGLTPGELFF; cdr3_nt: TGTGCCAGCAGCTTAGTGGGACTGACTCCCGGGGAGCTGTTTTTT
clone_size: NA; d_call: NA; v_call: TRBV7-2; j_call: TRBJ1-2; cdr3_aa: CASSPGPGNGYTF; cdr3_nt: TGTGCCAGCAGCCCTGGTCCGGGGAATGGCTACACCTTC
clone_size: NA; d_call: NA; v_call: TRBV2; j_call: TRBJ2-1; cdr3_aa: CASTVNNEQFF; cdr3_nt: TGTGCCAGCACGGTGAACAATGAGCAGTTCTTC
clone_size: NA; d_call: NA; v_call: TRBV18; j_call: TRBJ2-5; cdr3_aa: CASSPPGNQETQYF; cdr3_nt: TGTGCCAGCTCACCACCGGGGAACCAAGAGACCCAGTACTTC
clone_size: few; d_call: TRBD1; v_call: TRBV28; j_call: TRBJ1-2; cdr3_aa: CASRRDRGYGYTF; cdr3_nt: TGTGCCAGCAGGCGGGACAGGGGGTATGGCTACACCTTC
clone_size: once; d_call: TRBD1; v_call: TRBV29-1; j_call: TRBJ2-5; cdr3_aa: CSVGTGTQETQYF; cdr3_nt: TGCAGCGTCGGGACAGGGACCCAAGAGACCCAGTACTTC
clone_size: NA; d_call: TRBD1; v_call: TRBV5-1; j_call: TRBJ1-6; cdr3_aa: CASSPGDRDRYNSPLHF; cdr3_nt: TGCGCCAGCAGCCCAGGGGACCGGGACAGGTATAATTCACCCCTCCACTTT
clone_size: NA; d_call: NA; v_call: TRBV4-1; j_call: TRBJ2-6; cdr3_aa: CASSQDGSSTGANVLTF; cdr3_nt: TGCGCCAGCAGCCAGGACGGATCCTCAACTGGGGCCAACGTCCTGACTTTC
clone_size: NA; d_call: TRBD2; v_call: TRBV10-2; j_call: TRBJ2-7; cdr3_aa: CASSSRGSKDEQYF; cdr3_nt: TGCGCCAGCAGTAGCCGCGGGAGTAAGGACGAGCAGTACTTC
clone_size: once; d_call: NA; v_call: TRBV18; j_call: TRBJ1-2; cdr3_aa: CASSPPGYGYTF; cdr3_nt: TGTGCCAGCTCACCACCGGGCTATGGCTACACCTTC
clone_size: NA; d_call: NA; v_call: TRBV4-1; j_call: TRBJ2-3; cdr3_aa: CASSQLGLSTDTQYF; cdr3_nt: TGCGCCAGCAGCCAGCTCGGACTTAGCACAGATACGCAGTATTTT
clone_size: NA; d_call: NA; v_call: TRBV25-1; j_call: TRBJ1-1; cdr3_aa: CASKGTEAFF; cdr3_nt: TGTGCCAGCAAAGGCACTGAAGCTTTCTTT
clone_size: NA; d_call: TRBD1; v_call: TRBV5-1; j_call: TRBJ2-1; cdr3_aa: CASSFRQGAYNEQFF; cdr3_nt: TGCGCCAGCAGCTTTCGACAGGGGGCCTACAATGAGCAGTTCTTC
clone_size: few; d_call: NA; v_call: TRBV7-9; j_call: TRBJ2-5; cdr3_aa: CASSLGGQETQYF; cdr3_nt: TGTGCCAGCAGCTTAGGGGGGCAAGAGACCCAGTACTTC
clone_size: medium-sized; d_call: NA; v_call: TRBV4-3; j_call: TRBJ1-3; cdr3_aa: CASSQEWGNTIYF; cdr3_nt: TGCGCCAGCAGCCAAGAGTGGGGAAACACCATATATTTT
clone_size: NA; d_call: NA; v_call: TRBV29-1; j_call: TRBJ1-1; cdr3_aa: CSVEGYGGGAFF; cdr3_nt: TGCAGCGTTGAAGGGTATGGAGGGGGTGCTTTCTTT
clone_size: few; d_call: NA; v_call: TRBV29-1; j_call: TRBJ2-3; cdr3_aa: CSVERLQGRGDTQYF; cdr3_nt: TGCAGCGTTGAGCGGCTACAGGGGCGGGGGGATACGCAGTATTTT
clone_size: NA; d_call: TRBD1; v_call: TRBV7-9; j_call: TRBJ1-3; cdr3_aa: CASSYPGQGANGNTIYF; cdr3_nt: TGTGCCAGCAGCTACCCAGGACAGGGGGCTAATGGAAACACCATATATTTT
clone_size: NA; d_call: NA; v_call: TRBV27; j_call: TRBJ2-7; cdr3_aa: CASSLMAGISYEQYF; cdr3_nt: TGTGCCAGCAGTTTAATGGCAGGTATCTCCTACGAGCAGTACTTC
clone_size: NA; d_call: NA; v_call: TRBV7-9; j_call: TRBJ2-7; cdr3_aa: CASSLVQGHSYEQYF; cdr3_nt: TGTGCCAGCAGCTTAGTCCAGGGGCACTCCTACGAGCAGTACTTC
clone_size: NA; d_call: TRBD1; v_call: TRBV19; j_call: TRBJ1-2; cdr3_aa: CATKVQGARGYTF; cdr3_nt: TGTGCCACCAAAGTTCAGGGGGCGCGTGGCTACACCTTC
clone_size: NA; d_call: NA; v_call: TRBV9; j_call: TRBJ2-1; cdr3_aa: CASSADRGANNEQFF; cdr3_nt: TGTGCCAGCAGCGCTGATCGGGGGGCCAACAATGAGCAGTTCTTC
clone_size: NA; d_call: TRBD2; v_call: TRBV11-2; j_call: TRBJ2-3; cdr3_aa: CASSPVGGADTQYF; cdr3_nt: TGTGCCAGCAGCCCCGTGGGGGGGGCAGATACGCAGTATTTT
clone_size: NA; d_call: TRBD2; v_call: TRBV7-6; j_call: TRBJ2-3; cdr3_aa: CASSEPGKQMGLAGSDTQYF; cdr3_nt: TGTGCCAGCAGCGAGCCGGGGAAGCAAATGGGGCTAGCGGGGTCGGATACGCAGTATTTT
clone_size: NA; d_call: NA; v_call: TRBV9; j_call: TRBJ2-2; cdr3_aa: CASSVDLGTGELFF; cdr3_nt: TGTGCCAGCAGCGTCGACCTGGGCACCGGGGAGCTGTTTTTT
clone_size: NA; d_call: NA; v_call: TRBV20-1; j_call: TRBJ1-1; cdr3_aa: CSARTAEAFF; cdr3_nt: TGCAGTGCTAGGACAGCTGAAGCTTTCTTT
clone_size: NA; d_call: NA; v_call: TRBV29-1; j_call: TRBJ1-3; cdr3_aa: CSVGMASSGNTIYF; cdr3_nt: TGCAGCGTTGGAATGGCCAGCTCTGGAAACACCATATATTTT
clone_size: NA; d_call: NA; v_call: TRBV4-1; j_call: TRBJ1-5; cdr3_aa: CASSQESQPNQPQHF; cdr3_nt: TGCGCCAGCAGCCAAGAGAGTCAGCCTAATCAGCCCCAGCATTTT
clone_size: NA; d_call: TRBD1; v_call: TRBV28; j_call: TRBJ1-2; cdr3_aa: CASTPGGRGAYGYTF; cdr3_nt: TGTGCCAGCACCCCAGGGGGCAGGGGAGCCTATGGCTACACCTTC
clone_size: NA; d_call: TRBD2; v_call: TRBV19; j_call: TRBJ2-7; cdr3_aa: CASSIGSSGRYEQYF; cdr3_nt: TGTGCCAGTAGTATCGGGTCTAGCGGGAGGTACGAGCAGTACTTC
clone_size: NA; d_call: TRBD1; v_call: TRBV12-3/TRBV12-4; j_call: TRBJ2-1; cdr3_aa: CASQGARRVEQFF; cdr3_nt: TGTGCCAGCCAGGGGGCCCGTCGTGTTGAGCAGTTCTTC
clone_size: NA; d_call: NA; v_call: TRBV9; j_call: TRBJ1-1; cdr3_aa: CASSARDTEAFF; cdr3_nt: TGTGCCAGCAGCGCGCGGGACACTGAAGCTTTCTTT
clone_size: NA; d_call: NA; v_call: TRBV7-2; j_call: TRBJ1-2; cdr3_aa: CASSSQGWDYTF; cdr3_nt: TGTGCCAGCAGCTCCCAGGGTTGGGACTACACCTTC
clone_size: once; d_call: NA; v_call: TRBV5-6; j_call: TRBJ1-3; cdr3_aa: CASSPTGVTGNTIYF; cdr3_nt: TGTGCCAGCAGCCCCACAGGAGTCACTGGAAACACCATATATTTT
clone_size: NA; d_call: NA; v_call: TRBV27; j_call: TRBJ2-1; cdr3_aa: CASSWTGENNEQFF; cdr3_nt: TGTGCCAGCAGTTGGACGGGAGAGAACAATGAGCAGTTCTTC
clone_size: NA; d_call: NA; v_call: TRBV27; j_call: TRBJ2-7; cdr3_aa: CASSFDYGRGNEQYF; cdr3_nt: TGTGCCAGCAGTTTTGATTACGGCAGGGGTAACGAGCAGTACTTC
clone_size: few; d_call: NA; v_call: TRBV6-1; j_call: TRBJ2-5; cdr3_aa: CASSESGDRKTQYF; cdr3_nt: TGTGCCAGCAGTGAATCGGGGGATAGGAAGACCCAGTACTTC
clone_size: NA; d_call: NA; v_call: TRBV7-9; j_call: TRBJ1-2; cdr3_aa: CASSFSLGVAGYTF; cdr3_nt: TGTGCCAGCAGCTTTTCATTGGGGGTTGCTGGCTACACCTTC
clone_size: NA; d_call: NA; v_call: TRBV7-6; j_call: TRBJ2-1; cdr3_aa: CASSPSSANEQFF; cdr3_nt: TGTGCCAGCAGCCCTTCTAGCGCCAATGAGCAGTTCTTC
clone_size: NA; d_call: NA; v_call: TRBV3-1/TRBV3-2; j_call: TRBJ1-3; cdr3_aa: CASSQGPGNTIYF; cdr3_nt: TGTGCCAGCAGCCAGGGTCCTGGAAACACCATATATTTT
clone_size: NA; d_call: NA; v_call: TRBV2; j_call: TRBJ1-2; cdr3_aa: CASYGLTGYTF; cdr3_nt: TGTGCCAGCTACGGACTCACTGGCTACACCTTC
clone_size: once; d_call: TRBD2; v_call: TRBV9; j_call: TRBJ2-1; cdr3_aa: CASSVDGGADEQFF; cdr3_nt: TGTGCCAGCAGCGTAGACGGGGGGGCCGATGAGCAGTTCTTC